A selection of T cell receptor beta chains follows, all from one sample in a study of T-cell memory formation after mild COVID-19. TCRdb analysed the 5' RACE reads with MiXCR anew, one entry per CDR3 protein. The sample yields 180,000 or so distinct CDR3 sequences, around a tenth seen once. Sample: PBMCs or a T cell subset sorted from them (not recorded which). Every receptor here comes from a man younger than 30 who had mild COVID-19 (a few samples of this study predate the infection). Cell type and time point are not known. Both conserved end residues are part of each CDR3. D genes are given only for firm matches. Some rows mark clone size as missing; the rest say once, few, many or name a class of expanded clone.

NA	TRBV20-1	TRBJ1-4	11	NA	CSARTGEKLFF	TGCAGTGCTAGGACAGGTGAAAAACTGTTTTTT
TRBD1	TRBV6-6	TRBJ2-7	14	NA	CASSYFTGGREQYF	TGTGCCAGCAGTTACTTTACAGGGGGCAGGGAGCAGTACTTC
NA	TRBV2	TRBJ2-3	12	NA	CASRDSLDTQYF	TGTGCCAGCAGGGACAGTTTAGATACGCAGTATTTT
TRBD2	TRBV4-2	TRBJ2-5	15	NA	CASSPGGTSGETQYF	TGTGCCAGCAGCCCGGGGGGGACTAGCGGGGAGACCCAGTACTTC
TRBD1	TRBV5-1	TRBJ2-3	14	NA	CASSGGQGTDTQYF	TGCGCCAGCAGCGGGGGACAGGGAACAGATACGCAGTATTTT
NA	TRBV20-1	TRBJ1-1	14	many	CSARGGSRDTEAFF	TGCAGTGCTAGAGGGGGGTCGAGAGACACTGAAGCTTTCTTT
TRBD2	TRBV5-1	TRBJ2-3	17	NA	CASSAGLAGVGTDTQYF	TGCGCCAGCAGCGCGGGACTAGCGGGGGTAGGCACAGATACGCAGTATTTT
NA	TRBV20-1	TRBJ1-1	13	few	CSARKGRDTEAFF	TGCAGTGCTAGGAAGGGTCGGGACACTGAAGCTTTCTTT
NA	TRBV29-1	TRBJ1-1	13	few	CSGYKLMNTEAFF	TGCAGCGGGTATAAGTTGATGAACACTGAAGCTTTCTTT
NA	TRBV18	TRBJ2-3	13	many	CASSELSTDTQYF	TGTGCCAGCTCAGAACTAAGCACAGATACGCAGTATTTT
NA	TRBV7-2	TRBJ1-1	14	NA	CASSFQSLQGEAFF	TGTGCCAGCAGCTTCCAAAGTCTACAAGGTGAAGCTTTCTTT
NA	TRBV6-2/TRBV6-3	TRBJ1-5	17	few	CASSYSRSQGRNQPQHF	TGTGCCAGCAGTTACTCGAGGTCCCAGGGGAGAAATCAGCCCCAGCATTTT
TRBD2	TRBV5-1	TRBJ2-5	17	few	CASRTVGIAGGQETQYF	TGCGCCAGCAGGACAGTAGGAATAGCGGGGGGCCAAGAGACCCAGTACTTC
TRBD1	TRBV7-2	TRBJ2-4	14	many	CASSLVGGGNIQYF	TGTGCCAGCAGCTTAGTAGGGGGCGGAAACATTCAGTACTTC
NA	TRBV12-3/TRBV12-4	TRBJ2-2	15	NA	CASSLGVSSTGELFF	TGTGCCAGCAGTTTAGGTGTCAGCTCCACCGGGGAGCTGTTTTTT
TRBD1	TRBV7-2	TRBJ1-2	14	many	CASSLGTGGYGYTF	TGTGCCAGCAGCCTCGGGACAGGGGGCTATGGCTACACCTTC
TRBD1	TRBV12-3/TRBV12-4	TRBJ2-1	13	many	CASSLTGRNEQFF	TGTGCCAGCAGCCTGACAGGGCGTAATGAGCAGTTCTTC
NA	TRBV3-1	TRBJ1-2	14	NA	CASSQGATGYGYTF	TGTGCCAGCAGCCAAGGAGCGACAGGTTACGGCTACACCTTC
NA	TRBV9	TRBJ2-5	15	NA	CASSVLDGLEETQYF	TGTGCCAGCAGCGTACTGGACGGGCTTGAAGAGACCCAGTACTTC
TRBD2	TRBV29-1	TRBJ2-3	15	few	CSARLAGGSTDTQYF	TGCAGCGCGAGACTAGCGGGGGGAAGCACAGATACGCAGTATTTT